This T cell receptor beta chain was obtained from a study of CD8+ T cells in alopecia areata (dated by TCRdb to 2017 to 2018). General notes on the study: Treated patients were enrolled in an open-label pilot trial of oral tofacitinib, 5 to 10 mg twice daily, for moderate-to-severe alopecia areata. In humans, TCRbeta sequencing was performed on scalp tissue and on sorted CD4+ and CD8+ peripheral blood T cells from healthy controls and from patients with patchy or totalis/universalis alopecia areata. In treated patients, disease severity was measured using the SALT score, which gives the percentage of scalp surface area affected. To study T cell clonal expansion in alopecia areata, the researchers applied high-throughput TCRbeta sequencing to both the C3H/HeJ mouse model and human patients. Biopsies were taken from tofacitinib-treated patients at baseline and at 4 and 24 weeks of treatment, and a later scalp biopsy was taken in several of the tofacitinib-treated patients. Tofacitinib was administered for 6 to 18 months, and 6 months of follow-up off drug were then conducted to assess delayed response and recurrence. Scalp clonality was compared across normal scalp (n=4), patchy alopecia areata scalp (n=8), and alopecia totalis/universalis scalp (n=8). TCRbeta CDR3 regions were amplified by immunoSEQ multiplex PCR using 35 Vbeta forward and 13 Jbeta reverse primers. The RNA source kit depended on sample type: the PAXgene miRNA kit for fixed scalp, the miRNeasy kit for PBMCs, and the RNeasy kit for mouse skin.

What the work shows at the level of the full study, not this receptor alone: With tofacitinib, both scalp clonality and the number of expanded CD8+ clones among the top 100 scalp clones went down significantly. Because the treated cohort was small and had only one nonresponder, larger studies are needed to examine links between baseline CD8+ expansion and response. Higher clonality and more expanded CD8+ clones were observed in lesional scalp than in normal scalp, particularly in alopecia totalis/universalis, a finding suggestive of antigenic drive. Scalp TCR repertoire analysis is complicated because resident alphabeta T cells in normal human skin are also sequenced, whereas mouse skin is dominated by gammadelta T cells. Shared TCR sequences between patients were less evident than in mice, which may be partly attributable to HLA diversity in the patient population. Many expanded lesional clones were found to persist in scalp and blood during tofacitinib treatment, and relapse after treatment cessation may be partly explained by this persistence.

This clone was observed a handful of times. Its antigen is not yet known. Base qualities are missing; no much larger clone stands one base away. This sample's treatment or condition label indicates: oral pan-JAK inhibitor, 5-10 mg twice daily. From alopecia areata patients, peripheral blood was collected along with lesional scalp punch biopsies. PBMCs were separated by density centrifugation and stained for CD3, CD4 and CD8, after which CD4+ and CD8+ T cells were sorted on a FACSAria. Libraries were constructed by the immunoSEQ multiplex PCR assay. To provide template for TCR sequencing, every sample had RNA extracted and reverse transcribed into cDNA. SuperScript III was used for first-strand cDNA synthesis, primed with a 2:1 mix of oligo-dT and random hexamers. A synthetic immune receptor repertoire was used to measure amplification bias, and any remaining bias was corrected computationally. The original pipeline was this. Raw reads were preprocessed to remove errors, and CDR3 was defined according to IMGT conventions as the region from the conserved cysteine to phenylalanine. To get clonality, Shannon entropy was normalized by log2 of the number of productive unique TCRs and the result was subtracted from 1. Scalp TCRbeta sequences were cross-referenced with sorted blood CD4 and CD8 repertoires so that the CD4 or CD8 identity of scalp clones could be inferred. Entries here come from immuneACCESS through TCRdb and include only in-frame sequences with V and J called. Some clones fail to appear in such tables; in the studies checked, an unresolved V gene covers under half of the shortfall, and the cause of the remainder is unknown. V and J calls plus clone size are reproduced from that table; the DNA served to infer D and trimming. Here the sample has approximately 220,000 clones; roughly two fifths occur a single time. Just under 0.5% of the sample is in the top ten clones.

From the cysteine up to the phenylalanine, the CDR3 has a length of 15 residues. Left in the record is the CDR3 DNA by itself, 45 bases read in frame from the first base. According to the germline V gene, CDR1 reads MNHEY and CDR2 reads SVGAGI. V is reduced by 0 bases and J by 8 bases, leaving a spacing of 14 bases between them. The chain is made from TRBV6-5 and TRBJ2-1, with a weak D call of TRBD1 (7 bases match). The input for sequencing was CD4+ T cells sorted from blood, taken at roughly week 30, from a patient treated with tofacitinib. The receptor's source is a human donor with alopecia areata. Here the CDR3 is given as CASSYSAGGGYEQFF. The base sequence is TGTGCCAGCAGTTACTCCGCAGGGGGAGGATATGAGCAGTTCTTC.